This T cell receptor beta chain was captured in a study of blood T cells in healthy people across ages. The wider study: For every two T cells, template switching captured about one barcoded beta molecule. Study observations and caveats: In older individuals, TCR beta diversity per million T cells was lower, falling roughly linearly with age.

A second PCR, run for about 7 to 11 cycles, used a sample-barcoded 5' primer plus a J-beta primer mix. In TCRdb, the 5' RACE reads were re-called with MiXCR into one record per CDR3 protein. The sample contains roughly 1,300,000 distinct CDR3 sequences, almost 60% of which appear only once. Extractions gave at least 5.5 micrograms of total RNA per sample. The CDR3 contains 12 residues. Trimming pared 3 bases from V and 13 bases from J, leaving 13 bases between. Comment on this clonotype: Its antigen is still unknown.

This chain joins TRBV12-3 or TRBV12-4 and TRBJ2-4; maybe TRBD1 (6 bases). Material: blood. This clonotype originated in a man between 18 and 35 years old in good health. CDR3 loop: CASSFATGSQYF. The CDR3 DNA reads TGTGCCAGCAGTTTTGCCACAGGGTCCCAGTACTTC.